These T cell receptor beta chains were read from a single sample in a study of shared clonotypes between healthy human individuals. Measured with immunoSEQ multiplex PCR; TCRdb has only the in-frame clones, and not every one. This sample yields around 2.1 million clones, of which roughly 91% are seen a single time; 1.5% to 2% belongs to the top ten. Sequencing was done on a sample of naive CD8+ T cells from PBMCs. The source of these receptors is a man aged 18-30 years in good health. Some clones in this sample may be carry-over from other donors' samples. Both conserved end residues are part of each CDR3. The order of the fields is J gene, D gene, clone size, V gene, CDR3 protein, CDR3 DNA. D genes are given only for firm matches. Clone sizes are given selectively: once, few, many, or a class where the clone is expanded.

J gene: TRBJ2-2; D gene: NA; clone size: NA; V gene: TRBV5-6; CDR3 protein: CASSLVVRTNTGELFF; CDR3 DNA: TGTGCCAGCAGCTTGGTCGTCCGTACGAACACCGGGGAGCTGTTTTTT
J gene: TRBJ1-5; D gene: NA; clone size: NA; V gene: TRBV27; CDR3 protein: CASSFGLNQPQHF; CDR3 DNA: TGTGCCAGCAGTTTTGGGTTGAATCAGCCCCAGCATTTT
J gene: TRBJ1-1; D gene: TRBD1; clone size: NA; V gene: TRBV4-3; CDR3 protein: CASSQDFFPTGGEAFF; CDR3 DNA: TGCGCCAGCAGCCAAGATTTTTTCCCGACAGGGGGAGAAGCTTTCTTT
J gene: TRBJ2-1; D gene: TRBD2; clone size: once; V gene: TRBV19; CDR3 protein: CASASSGRGNEQFF; CDR3 DNA: TGTGCCAGTGCCTCTAGCGGGAGGGGGAATGAGCAGTTCTTC
J gene: TRBJ1-5; D gene: TRBD1; clone size: NA; V gene: TRBV13; CDR3 protein: CASSARGANQPQHF; CDR3 DNA: TGTGCCAGCAGCGCCAGGGGGGCCAATCAGCCCCAGCATTTT
J gene: TRBJ1-1; D gene: NA; clone size: NA; V gene: TRBV15; CDR3 protein: CATSPRGRNTEAFF; CDR3 DNA: TGTGCCACCAGCCCGAGGGGACGGAACACTGAAGCTTTCTTT
J gene: TRBJ2-2; D gene: NA; clone size: NA; V gene: TRBV4-3; CDR3 protein: CASSQERRVTELFF; CDR3 DNA: TGCGCCAGCAGCCAAGAGAGGAGGGTAACGGAGCTGTTTTTT
J gene: TRBJ1-4; D gene: NA; clone size: NA; V gene: TRBV27; CDR3 protein: CASCELLGEKLFF; CDR3 DNA: TGTGCCAGTTGCGAGCTCTTGGGGGAAAAACTGTTTTTT
J gene: TRBJ1-1; D gene: NA; clone size: NA; V gene: TRBV7-9; CDR3 protein: CASSDRINEAFF; CDR3 DNA: TGTGCCAGCAGCGATCGTATCAATGAAGCTTTCTTT
J gene: TRBJ2-1; D gene: NA; clone size: NA; V gene: TRBV4-2; CDR3 protein: CASSQDVGAYNEQFF; CDR3 DNA: TGTGCCAGCAGCCAAGACGTGGGAGCCTACAATGAGCAGTTCTTC
J gene: TRBJ2-7; D gene: NA; clone size: NA; V gene: TRBV5-5; CDR3 protein: CASSFQNYEQYF; CDR3 DNA: TGTGCCAGCAGCTTTCAGAACTACGAGCAGTACTTC
J gene: TRBJ2-3; D gene: TRBD1; clone size: NA; V gene: TRBV27; CDR3 protein: CASSSRDSSTDTQYF; CDR3 DNA: TGTGCCAGCAGTTCTCGGGACAGCTCCACAGATACGCAGTATTTT
J gene: TRBJ1-2; D gene: NA; clone size: NA; V gene: TRBV28; CDR3 protein: CASSPPTEWAYGYTF; CDR3 DNA: TGTGCCAGCAGTCCGCCCACAGAATGGGCCTATGGCTACACCTTC
J gene: TRBJ2-1; D gene: NA; clone size: NA; V gene: TRBV11-2; CDR3 protein: CASSLVSVSYNEQFF; CDR3 DNA: TGTGCCAGCAGCTTAGTTTCTGTCTCCTACAATGAGCAGTTCTTC
J gene: TRBJ1-2; D gene: NA; clone size: NA; V gene: TRBV6-4; CDR3 protein: CASSDPDTIHQGYTF; CDR3 DNA: TGTGCCAGCAGTGACCCCGACACTATCCACCAGGGCTACACCTTC
J gene: TRBJ1-5; D gene: NA; clone size: NA; V gene: TRBV27; CDR3 protein: CASSFGGIQPQHF; CDR3 DNA: TGTGCCAGCAGTTTTGGGGGGATTCAGCCCCAGCATTTT
J gene: TRBJ1-2; D gene: NA; clone size: NA; V gene: TRBV5-1; CDR3 protein: CASSLNYRVDGYTF; CDR3 DNA: TGCGCCAGCAGCTTGAATTACAGGGTAGACGGCTACACCTTC
J gene: TRBJ2-7; D gene: TRBD1; clone size: NA; V gene: TRBV28; CDR3 protein: CASSPDRGLHEQYF; CDR3 DNA: TGTGCCAGCAGCCCCGACAGGGGGCTCCACGAGCAGTACTTC
J gene: TRBJ1-1; D gene: NA; clone size: NA; V gene: TRBV5-5; CDR3 protein: CASSGKTGSSFPNTEAFF; CDR3 DNA: TGTGCCAGCAGCGGAAAAACAGGGTCCAGCTTTCCGAACACTGAAGCTTTCTTT
J gene: TRBJ2-1; D gene: NA; clone size: NA; V gene: TRBV27; CDR3 protein: CASSLSQRALAYNEQFF; CDR3 DNA: TGTGCCAGCAGTTTATCTCAACGGGCCTTAGCCTACAATGAGCAGTTCTTC
J gene: TRBJ1-2; D gene: NA; clone size: NA; V gene: TRBV29-1; CDR3 protein: CSATGGTYYGYTF; CDR3 DNA: TGCAGCGCCACAGGCGGGACATACTATGGCTACACCTTC
J gene: TRBJ2-5; D gene: NA; clone size: NA; V gene: TRBV9; CDR3 protein: CASSDPGEETQYF; CDR3 DNA: TGTGCCAGCAGCGACCCAGGGGAAGAGACCCAGTACTTC
J gene: TRBJ2-1; D gene: NA; clone size: NA; V gene: TRBV4-3; CDR3 protein: CASSQDRARINEQFF; CDR3 DNA: TGCGCCAGCAGCCAAGATCGGGCGCGGATCAATGAGCAGTTCTTC
J gene: TRBJ2-1; D gene: TRBD2; clone size: once; V gene: TRBV11-2; CDR3 protein: CASSLVGRAYNEQFF; CDR3 DNA: TGTGCCAGCAGCTTAGTTGGGAGGGCATACAATGAGCAGTTCTTC
J gene: TRBJ1-2; D gene: NA; clone size: NA; V gene: TRBV28; CDR3 protein: CASSLYPTLSASYGYTF; CDR3 DNA: TGTGCCAGCAGTTTATACCCAACGCTTTCCGCTTCCTATGGCTACACCTTC
J gene: TRBJ2-5; D gene: NA; clone size: NA; V gene: TRBV11-3; CDR3 protein: CASSPGVLGEETQYF; CDR3 DNA: TGTGCCAGCAGCCCCGGCGTCCTGGGAGAAGAGACCCAGTACTTC
J gene: TRBJ1-4; D gene: NA; clone size: once; V gene: TRBV5-6; CDR3 protein: CASSSRVRTNEKLFF; CDR3 DNA: TGTGCCAGCAGCTCCAGGGTTCGGACTAATGAAAAACTGTTTTTT
J gene: TRBJ2-7; D gene: NA; clone size: NA; V gene: TRBV6-5; CDR3 protein: CATGIYEQYF; CDR3 DNA: TGTGCCACGGGAATCTACGAGCAGTACTTC
J gene: TRBJ2-7; D gene: TRBD1; clone size: NA; V gene: TRBV5-1; CDR3 protein: CASSYGTGAYEQYF; CDR3 DNA: TGCGCCAGCAGTTACGGGACAGGGGCCTACGAGCAGTACTTC
J gene: TRBJ1-5; D gene: NA; clone size: NA; V gene: TRBV4-1; CDR3 protein: CASSRKDQTNQPQHF; CDR3 DNA: TGCGCCAGCAGCCGAAAAGACCAGACAAATCAGCCCCAGCATTTT
J gene: TRBJ2-7; D gene: NA; clone size: once; V gene: TRBV19; CDR3 protein: CASRGTGTYEQYF; CDR3 DNA: TGTGCCAGCAGGGGGACTGGTACCTACGAGCAGTACTTC
J gene: TRBJ1-2; D gene: NA; clone size: NA; V gene: TRBV14; CDR3 protein: CASSQDIRFAGYTF; CDR3 DNA: TGTGCCAGCAGCCAAGATATACGATTCGCGGGCTACACCTTC
J gene: TRBJ2-7; D gene: NA; clone size: NA; V gene: TRBV9; CDR3 protein: CASSGLSYEQYF; CDR3 DNA: TGTGCCAGCAGCGGCCTCTCCTACGAGCAGTACTTC
J gene: TRBJ2-1; D gene: NA; clone size: NA; V gene: TRBV15; CDR3 protein: CATSRGKTVSSYNEQFF; CDR3 DNA: TGTGCCACCAGCAGAGGTAAAACTGTAAGCTCCTACAATGAGCAGTTCTTC
J gene: TRBJ2-5; D gene: NA; clone size: NA; V gene: TRBV28; CDR3 protein: CASSRRTEVGHEETQYF; CDR3 DNA: TGTGCCAGCAGCCGTAGGACAGAGGTGGGACATGAAGAGACCCAGTACTTC
J gene: TRBJ2-7; D gene: NA; clone size: NA; V gene: TRBV27; CDR3 protein: CASSFYGSSYEQYF; CDR3 DNA: TGTGCCAGCAGTTTCTACGGGAGCAGTTACGAGCAGTACTTC
J gene: TRBJ2-1; D gene: NA; clone size: NA; V gene: TRBV6-5; CDR3 protein: CASSSGSYNEQFF; CDR3 DNA: TGTGCCAGCAGTAGCGGTTCTTACAATGAGCAGTTCTTC
J gene: TRBJ2-7; D gene: TRBD2; clone size: once; V gene: TRBV15; CDR3 protein: CATSSGLAGDEQYF; CDR3 DNA: TGTGCCACCAGCAGCGGACTAGCGGGAGACGAGCAGTACTTC
J gene: TRBJ2-7; D gene: TRBD2; clone size: NA; V gene: TRBV6-5; CDR3 protein: CASSYSEAGAYEQYF; CDR3 DNA: TGTGCCAGCAGTTACTCGGAAGCGGGGGCATACGAGCAGTACTTC
J gene: TRBJ1-1; D gene: NA; clone size: NA; V gene: TRBV6-5; CDR3 protein: CASSYSSSGLEAFF; CDR3 DNA: TGTGCCAGCAGTTACTCGAGTTCCGGGCTCGAAGCTTTCTTT
J gene: TRBJ1-3; D gene: NA; clone size: NA; V gene: TRBV4-3; CDR3 protein: CASSQDLRVRSAVRNTIYF; CDR3 DNA: TGCGCCAGCAGCCAAGATTTACGGGTTCGTAGCGCGGTCCGAAACACCATATATTTT